Following are 20 T cell receptor beta chains from one sample sequenced in a study of blood T cell repertoires in COVID-19. Data came from immunoSEQ multiplex PCR; TCRdb stores just in-frame clones and leaves some out. The data show a few hundred thousand clones, with 70% to 90% seen just once and around 2.8% held by the top ten. The sample taken for sequencing was peripheral blood. These receptors were collected from a woman under 40 with COVID-19, enrolled during active disease.

This chain uses TRBV19 with TRBJ2-1; no definite D call. The germline gives CDR1 LNHDA, CDR2 SQIVND (reference sequence). The CDR3 has 15 residues. V dropped 3 bases and J dropped 8 bases, with 17 bases sitting between them. DNA of the CDR3: TGTGCCAGTAGTATCCCCCCTAACCGGGTCCATGAGCAGTTCTTC. Protein product: CASSIPPNRVHEQFF.

The chain recombines TRBV3-1 (or the pseudogene TRBV3-2) with TRBJ1-2; a weak D match, TRBD1 (5 bases). CDR1 and CDR2 (germline): LGHDT, YNNKEL (reference sequence). V dropped 0 bases and J dropped 5 bases, with 10 bases sitting between them. This CDR3 spans 14 amino acids. The CDR3: CASSQDQGRYGYTF. The CDR3 coding sequence is TGTGCCAGCAGCCAAGACCAGGGTAGGTATGGCTACACCTTC.

The V call is TRBV28, the J call TRBJ2-3; D not resolved. The CDR3 is 13 amino acids. Germline V gene data show CDR1 as MDHEN and CDR2 as SYDVKM. Trimming left V 10 bases short and J 2 bases short, with 13 bases between. CDR3 residues: CATRGGPTDTQYF. The CDR3 bases are TGTGCCACCCGAGGCGGCCCCACAGATACGCAGTATTTT.

The chain recombines TRBV19 with TRBJ1-1; no clear D gene. V was shortened by 9 bases and J by 0 bases, with 11 bases between the two germline ends. The CDR3 has 13 amino acids. Germline-derived CDR1 and CDR2 are LNHDA and SQIVND (reference sequence). The DNA of the CDR3 is TGTGCCAGCGGGGAGGAGTTGAACACTGAAGCTTTCTTT. Protein: CASGEELNTEAFF.

V and J are TRBV3-1 (or the pseudogene TRBV3-2) and TRBJ2-3; 12 nucleotides agree with TRBD2. The CDR3 totals 17 residues. Germline V gene data show CDR1 as LGHDT and CDR2 as YNNKEL (reference sequence). J gave up 0 bases and V 6 bases, and 7 bases lay outside the gene matches. DNA for the CDR3: TGTGCCAGCAGTGACGAACTAGCGGGGGGCAGCACAGATACGCAGTATTTT. Amino acid sequence: CASSDELAGGSTDTQYF.

The chain combines TRBV6-2 or TRBV6-3 with TRBJ2-4, with TRBD1 as a possible D gene (6 bases). Germline CDR1 is MNHEY and CDR2 is SVGEGT. The V end was cut by 0 bases, the J end by 1 base, with 10 bases between. The CDR3 is 16 residues long. CDR3 DNA: TGTGCCAGCAGTTACTCGATGGGGGCGGCCAAAAACATTCAGTACTTC. Encoded protein: CASSYSMGAAKNIQYF.

This chain connects TRBV28 to TRBJ1-3; 9 bases line up with TRBD1. The CDR3 runs 15 residues. V lost 8 bases to trimming and J lost 8 bases; unmatched junction nucleotides: 13. CDR1 and CDR2 (germline): MDHEN, SYDVKM. The CDR3 sequence: CASSRTGAGWDTIYF. For the CDR3, the DNA is TGTGCCAGCTCTCGGACAGGGGCCGGATGGGACACCATATATTTT.

The chain carries TRBV20-1 and TRBJ2-1; 10 positions match TRBD1. The length of the CDR3 is 14 residues. CDR1 is DFQATT and CDR2 is SNEGSKA in the germline V gene (reference sequence). Trimming removed 3 bases from V and 10 bases from J; junction bases left unmatched: 9. The CDR3 here is CSASMGQGRREQFF. In nucleotides, the CDR3 is TGCAGTGCTAGTATGGGACAGGGGCGTCGGGAGCAGTTCTTC.

This rearrangement joins TRBV11-3 to TRBJ2-1; TRBD2 matches 10 bases. This CDR3 contains 16 residues. Germline trimming cut 2 bases from V and 12 bases from J; bases unmatched to any gene: 13. Germline lookup yields CDR1 SGHNT and CDR2 YENEEA. CDR3 region: CASSLHPQASGSMQFF. In DNA, the CDR3 is TGTGCCAGCAGCTTACATCCCCAGGCTAGCGGGAGTATGCAGTTCTTC.

The chain recombines TRBV7-9 with TRBJ1-2; D gene ambiguous. Germline assignment: CDR1 SEHNR and CDR2 FQNEAQ (reference sequence). Trimming shortened V by 1 base and J by 8 bases, and 8 bases separated the two germline ends. There are 12 residues in the CDR3. The CDR3 nucleotides read TGTGCCAGCAGCTTAGGCCTGGGCGGCTACACCTTC. This encodes CASSLGLGGYTF. Complete variable domain (other parts from reference TRBV7-9 and TRBJ1-2): DTGVSQNPRHKITKRGQNVTFRCDPISEHNRLYWYRQTLGQGPEFLTYFQNEAQLEKSRLLSDRFSAERPKGSFSTLEIQRTEQGDSAMYLCASSLGLGGYTFGSGTRLTVV.

The CDR3 spells CASSRGTSGTYEQYF. CDR3 DNA: TGCGCCAGCAGCCGCGGGACTAGCGGGACGTACGAGCAGTACTTC. The chain recombines TRBV5-1 with TRBJ2-7, with 13 bases aligning to TRBD2. V was clipped by 4 bases and J by 4 bases; unmatched bases: 5. The CDR3 is 15 amino acids. CDR1 is SGHRS and CDR2 is YFSETQ in the germline V gene.

The chain is built from TRBV14 and TRBJ2-3; D is possibly TRBD1 (5 bases). Trimming removed 4 bases at V and 2 bases at J, with 10 bases between. Germline V gene lookup returns CDR1 SGHDN and CDR2 FVKESK. CDR3 length: 14 residues. The CDR3 reads CASSPSTATDTQYF. As DNA, the CDR3 is TGTGCCAGCAGCCCGTCGACAGCCACAGATACGCAGTATTTT.

The V gene is TRBV2, the J gene TRBJ2-5; D gene ambiguous. The CDR3 consists of 10 residues. V dropped 7 bases and J dropped 7 bases, with 7 bases sitting between them. Germline-derived CDR1 and CDR2 are SNHLY and FYNNEI. The CDR3 loop reads CASTIATQYF. Written as DNA, the CDR3 is TGTGCCAGCACTATCGCGACCCAGTACTTC.

CDR3 loop: CASSRLTGNTGELFF. The CDR3 DNA reads TGTGCCAGCAGTAGACTGACAGGGAACACCGGGGAGCTGTTTTTT. The chain carries TRBV2 and TRBJ2-2; tentative D call: TRBD1 (6 bases). CDR1 SNHLY and CDR2 FYNNEI come from the germline V gene. The CDR3 sequence is 15 residues long. V was clipped by 5 bases and J by 1 base, with 11 bases between them.

This chain connects TRBV30 to TRBJ1-5; weak D call: TRBD1 (6 bases). The CDR3 totals 14 residues. The ends were cut back, 0 bases at V and 8 bases at J, with 14 bases in the middle. Looked up from germline, CDR1 is GTSNPN and CDR2 is SVGIG (reference sequence). Here the CDR3 reads CAWSVDRSQEPQHF. CDR3 nucleotides: TGTGCCTGGAGTGTAGACAGGTCCCAGGAGCCCCAGCATTTT. Using reference TRBV30 and TRBJ1-5 for the parts outside the CDR3, the full variable domain is SQTIHQWPATLVQPVGSPLSLECTVEGTSNPNLYWYRQAAGRGLQLLFYSVGIGQISSEVPQNLSASRPQDRQFILSSKKLLLSDSGFYLCAWSVDRSQEPQHFGDGTRLSIL.

This chain joins TRBV7-9 and TRBJ2-1; D not resolved. CDR3 length equals 13 residues. V was clipped by 0 bases and J by 5 bases, with 5 bases between them. Per germline, CDR1 SEHNR and CDR2 FQNEAQ (reference sequence). The CDR3 loop is CASSLASDNEQFF. DNA for the CDR3: TGTGCCAGCAGCTTAGCGTCAGACAATGAGCAGTTCTTC.

As DNA, the CDR3 is TGTGCCAGCAGCTTACCGTCCGAAAAACTGTTTTTT. Its protein product is CASSLPSEKLFF. The chain uses TRBV7-2 and TRBJ1-4, with D unclear. CDR1 is SGHTA and CDR2 is FQGNSA in the germline V gene. V gave up 2 bases and J gave up 8 bases, with 6 bases separating them. The CDR3 runs 12 residues.

This clone showed up just once. This chain joins TRBV9 and TRBJ2-2; a possible D gene is TRBD1 (8 bases). Germline loops: CDR1 SGDLS, CDR2 YYNGEE. CDR3 length: 16 residues. The V gene lost 6 bases and the J gene lost 4 bases, with 19 bases spanning the gap. The CDR3 bases are TGTGCCAGCACCCTAGGACAGGGCGGGGGCACCGGGGAGCTGTTTTTT. The encoded protein is CASTLGQGGGTGELFF.

The V call is TRBV29-1, the J call TRBJ1-2, with 7 bases aligning to TRBD1. This CDR3 spans 16 amino acids. Germline V lookup: CDR1 SQVTM, CDR2 ANQGSEA. J gave up 5 bases and V 3 bases, and 15 bases lay outside the gene matches. The CDR3 nucleotides are TGCAGCGTTGATCTTCGAGGACAGGTGGTAGGGTATGGCTACACCTTC. This gives the protein CSVDLRGQVVGYGYTF.

The J gene is TRBJ1-3, the V gene TRBV13; D is unclear. The germline V gene encodes CDR1 PRHDT and CDR2 FYEKMQ (reference sequence). This CDR3 region has 14 residues. V was shortened by 2 bases and J by 1 base, with 6 bases between the two germline ends. For the CDR3, the DNA is TGTGCCAGCAGCTTACCCGAGTCTGGAAACACCATATATTTT. It codes for CASSLPESGNTIYF.